This TCR beta chain comes out of a study of regulatory T cells in long-lasting Graves disease. The time point here: persistent/refractory GD, antithyroid drugs over 5 years with positive TRAb. The TCR library used RNA extracted from PBMCs. CDR3-region Arm-PCR and iRepertoire HTBI primers produced the TCR beta libraries. Via MiXCR, TCRdb re-called the multiplex PCR reads, giving one row per CDR3 protein. The repertoire has approximately 690,000 distinct CDR3 sequences, approximately 31% of them found once; the top ten carry 40% to 55%. This clonotype was observed a single time. Its target is not known. Whole-study results and caveats: Persistent disease exhibited a predilection for TRBV28, TRBJ1-2 and TRBJ2-5.

The CDR3 is made up of 14 amino acids. CDR1 SNHLY and CDR2 FYNNEI come from the germline V gene. The trim removed 6 bases at V and 8 bases at J, leaving 12 bases unmatched. The receptor comes from a female donor with Graves disease. This material consisted of peripheral blood mononuclear cells (PBMCs), taken when the disease was refractory, from a patient treated with antithyroid drugs. The J gene is TRBJ1-2, the V gene TRBV2; TRBD1 aligns across 7 bases. CDR3 sequence (DNA): TGTGCCAGCAGGGACAGGACCCTCAACGGGGGCTACACCTTC. It specifies CASRDRTLNGGYTF.